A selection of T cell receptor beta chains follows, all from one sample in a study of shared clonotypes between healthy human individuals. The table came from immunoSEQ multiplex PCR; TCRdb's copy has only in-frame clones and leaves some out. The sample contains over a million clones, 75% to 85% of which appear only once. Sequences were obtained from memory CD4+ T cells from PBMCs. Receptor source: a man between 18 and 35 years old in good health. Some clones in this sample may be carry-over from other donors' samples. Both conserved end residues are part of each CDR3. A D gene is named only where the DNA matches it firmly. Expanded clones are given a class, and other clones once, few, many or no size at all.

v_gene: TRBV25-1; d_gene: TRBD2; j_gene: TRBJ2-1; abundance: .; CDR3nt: TGTGCCAGCAGTGGTCATCCGGGACTAGCGGGAACTGAGCAGTTCTTC; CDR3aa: CASSGHPGLAGTEQFF
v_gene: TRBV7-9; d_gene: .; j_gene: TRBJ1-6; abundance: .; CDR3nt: TGTGCCAGCAGCCGAACTGACGGGTATAATTCACCCCTCCACTTT; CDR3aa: CASSRTDGYNSPLHF
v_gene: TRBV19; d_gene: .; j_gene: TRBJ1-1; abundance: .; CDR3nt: TGTGCCAGTACCCCCTTCGGGGTAAACACTGAAGCTTTCTTT; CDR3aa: CASTPFGVNTEAFF
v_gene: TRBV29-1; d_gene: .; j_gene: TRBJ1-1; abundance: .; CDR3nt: TGCAGCGTTGAAGATCTCAAAGAGATTGAAGCTTTCTTT; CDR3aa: CSVEDLKEIEAFF
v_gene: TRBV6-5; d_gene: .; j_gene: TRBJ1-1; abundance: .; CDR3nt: TGTGCCAGCAGAGAAAGGAGTGAAGCTTTCTTT; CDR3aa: CASRERSEAFF
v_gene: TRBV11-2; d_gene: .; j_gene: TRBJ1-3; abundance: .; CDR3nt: TGTGCCAGCAGCTTAGGGGGGACGGTTGGAAACACCATATATTTT; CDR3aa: CASSLGGTVGNTIYF
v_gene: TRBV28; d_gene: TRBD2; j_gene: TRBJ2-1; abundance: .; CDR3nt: TGTGCCAGCAGCATCCCGACTAGCGGGAGGATCAATGAGCAGTTCTTC; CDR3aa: CASSIPTSGRINEQFF
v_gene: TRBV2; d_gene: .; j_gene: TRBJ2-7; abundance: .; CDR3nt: TGTGCCAGCATTAGGTATGGGAGCGTACCCTACGAGCAGTACTTC; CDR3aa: CASIRYGSVPYEQYF
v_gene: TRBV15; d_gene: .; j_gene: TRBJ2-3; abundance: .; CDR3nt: TGTGCCACCAGCAGAGATCCTGGAGATACGCAGTATTTT; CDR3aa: CATSRDPGDTQYF
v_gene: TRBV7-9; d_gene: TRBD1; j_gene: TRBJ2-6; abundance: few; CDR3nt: TGTGCCAGCAGCTTAGTCGGACAGGGGGCCTCTGGGGCCAACGTCCTGACTTTC; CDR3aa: CASSLVGQGASGANVLTF
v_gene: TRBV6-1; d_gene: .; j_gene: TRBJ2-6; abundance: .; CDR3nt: TGTGCCAGCAACCTACTATCTGGGGCCAACGTCCTGACTTTC; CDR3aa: CASNLLSGANVLTF
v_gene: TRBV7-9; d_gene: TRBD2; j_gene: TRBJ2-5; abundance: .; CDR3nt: TGTGCCAGCAGCTTAGGACTAGCGGGAGGATATCAAGAGACCCAGTACTTC; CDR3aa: CASSLGLAGGYQETQYF
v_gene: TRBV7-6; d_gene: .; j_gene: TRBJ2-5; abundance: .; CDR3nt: TGTGCCAGCAGCTTAGAGGGGGGAGCGTTTGGGGAGACCCAGTACTTC; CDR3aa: CASSLEGGAFGETQYF
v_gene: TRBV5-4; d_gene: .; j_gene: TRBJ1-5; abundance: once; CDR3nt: TGTGCCAGCTTTCAAGGGGGGCGGAATCAGCCCCAGCATTTT; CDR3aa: CASFQGGRNQPQHF
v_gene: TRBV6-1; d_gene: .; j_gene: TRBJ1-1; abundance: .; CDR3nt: TGTGCCAGCAGTGGTTACTCAGGATTGACTGAAGCTTTCTTT; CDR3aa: CASSGYSGLTEAFF
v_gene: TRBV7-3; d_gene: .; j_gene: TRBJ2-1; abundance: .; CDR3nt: TGTGCCAGCAGCTTTGCGGCGTCCTCCTACAATGAGCAGTTCTTC; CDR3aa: CASSFAASSYNEQFF
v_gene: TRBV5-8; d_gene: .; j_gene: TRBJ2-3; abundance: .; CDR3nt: TGTGCCAGCGCCCCAAGGACTACCCGAAACACAGATACGCAGTATTTT; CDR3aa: CASAPRTTRNTDTQYF
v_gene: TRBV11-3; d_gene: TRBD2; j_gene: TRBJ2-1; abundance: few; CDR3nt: TGTGCCAGCAGCTTAGGGCTAGCGGGAGAAGAGCAGTTCTTC; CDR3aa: CASSLGLAGEEQFF
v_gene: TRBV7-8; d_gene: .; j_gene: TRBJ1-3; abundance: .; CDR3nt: TGTGCCAGCACCCTCCTGGGGGTTTTCTCTGGAAACACCATATATTTT; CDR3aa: CASTLLGVFSGNTIYF
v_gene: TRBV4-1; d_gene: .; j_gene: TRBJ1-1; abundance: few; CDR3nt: TGCGCCAGCAGCCTCCCCCAGGGAGGCACTGAAGCTTTCTTT; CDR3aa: CASSLPQGGTEAFF
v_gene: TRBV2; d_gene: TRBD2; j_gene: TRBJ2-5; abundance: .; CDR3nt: TGTGCCAGCTGGGGGGGGGAGACCCAGTACTTC; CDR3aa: CASWGGETQYF
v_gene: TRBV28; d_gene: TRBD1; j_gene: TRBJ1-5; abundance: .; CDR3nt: TGTGCCAGCACCCCCCTGGGCAGGGGGGAGAATCAGCCCCAGCATTTT; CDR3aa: CASTPLGRGENQPQHF
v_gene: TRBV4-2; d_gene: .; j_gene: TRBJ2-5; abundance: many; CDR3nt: TGTGCCAGCAGCCGGGGGGTACAAGAGACCCAGTACTTC; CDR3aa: CASSRGVQETQYF
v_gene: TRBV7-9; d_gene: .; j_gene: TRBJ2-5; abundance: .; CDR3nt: TGTGCCAGCAGCTTTGGGAGCAGGGGAGGAGAGACCCAGTACTTC; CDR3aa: CASSFGSRGGETQYF
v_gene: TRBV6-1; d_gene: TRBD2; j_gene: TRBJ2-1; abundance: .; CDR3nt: TGTGCCAGCAGTGAAGTGGGGGGGGAGCAGTTCTTC; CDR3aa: CASSEVGGEQFF
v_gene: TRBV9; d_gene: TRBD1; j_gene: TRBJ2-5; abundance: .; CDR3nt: TGTGCCAGCAGCGTAGGAGACAGGGGGTCACAAGAGACCCAGTACTTC; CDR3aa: CASSVGDRGSQETQYF
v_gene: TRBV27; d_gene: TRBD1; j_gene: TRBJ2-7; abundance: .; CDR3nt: TGTGCCAGCAGTCCCCGGGCAGGGACAGGGATCGGAAGCTCCTACGAGCAGTACTTC; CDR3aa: CASSPRAGTGIGSSYEQYF
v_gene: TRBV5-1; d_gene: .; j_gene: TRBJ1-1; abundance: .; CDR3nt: TGCGCCAGCAGCTTGGTGGCAGCAACTGAAGCTTTCTTT; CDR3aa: CASSLVAATEAFF
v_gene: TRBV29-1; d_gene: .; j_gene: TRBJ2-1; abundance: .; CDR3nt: TGCAGCGTTGTCCGGGAGAATCCCTACAATGAGCAGTTCTTC; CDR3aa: CSVVRENPYNEQFF
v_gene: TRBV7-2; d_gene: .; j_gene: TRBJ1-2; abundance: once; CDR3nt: TGTGCCAGCAGCCCTGGGATCTCCGGCTACACCTTC; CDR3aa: CASSPGISGYTF
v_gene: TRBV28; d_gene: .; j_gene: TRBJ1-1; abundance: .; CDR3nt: TGTGCCAGCAGTTTATCGGCGAGGGGGGCGCGGACTGAAGCTTTCTTT; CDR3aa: CASSLSARGARTEAFF
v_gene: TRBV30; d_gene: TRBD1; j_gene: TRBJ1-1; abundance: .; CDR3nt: TGTGCCAAGGACAGGGGAGACACTGAAGCTTTCTTT; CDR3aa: CAKDRGDTEAFF
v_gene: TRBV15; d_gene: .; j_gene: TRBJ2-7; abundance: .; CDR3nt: TGTGCCACCAGCAGAGATTTGGCCAGCTCCTACGAGCAGTACTTC; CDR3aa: CATSRDLASSYEQYF
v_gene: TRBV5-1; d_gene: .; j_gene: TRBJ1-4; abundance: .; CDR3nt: TGCGCCAGCAGCTCGACTACCGGGCCCCCGAATGGAAAACTGTTTTTT; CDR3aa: CASSSTTGPPNGKLFF
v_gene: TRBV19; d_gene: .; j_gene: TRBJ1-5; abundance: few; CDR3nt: TGTGCCAGTAGTATAGTACTAACAAGTCCTCAGCCCCAGCATTTT; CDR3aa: CASSIVLTSPQPQHF
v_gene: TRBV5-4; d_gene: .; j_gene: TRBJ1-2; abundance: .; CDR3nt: TGTGCCAGCAGCTTGGAGTATAGGGCCCATGGCTACACCTTC; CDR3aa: CASSLEYRAHGYTF
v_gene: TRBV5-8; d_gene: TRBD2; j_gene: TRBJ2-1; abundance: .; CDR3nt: TGTGCCAGCAGCTCCTTAGCGGGAGCGAGCTCCTACAATGAGCAGTTCTTC; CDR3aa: CASSSLAGASSYNEQFF
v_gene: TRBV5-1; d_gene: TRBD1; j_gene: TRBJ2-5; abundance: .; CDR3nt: TGCGCCAGCAGCTCCGGACCGGGACAGGGGGCTTCCGGAGGTTGGGAGACCCAGTACTTC; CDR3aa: CASSSGPGQGASGGWETQYF
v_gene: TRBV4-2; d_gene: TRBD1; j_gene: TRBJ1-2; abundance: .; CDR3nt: TGTGCCAGCAGCCAAGTACAGGGGGCAGGTGGCTACACCTTC; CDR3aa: CASSQVQGAGGYTF
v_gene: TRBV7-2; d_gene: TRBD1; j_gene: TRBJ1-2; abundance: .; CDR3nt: TGTGCCAGCAGCTTATTACAGGGGCCCTATGGCTACACCTTC; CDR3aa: CASSLLQGPYGYTF
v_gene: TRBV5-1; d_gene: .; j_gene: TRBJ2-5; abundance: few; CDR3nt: TGCGCCAGCAGCCCCCGCGGGGGCCTTGGGGAGACCCAGTACTTC; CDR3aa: CASSPRGGLGETQYF
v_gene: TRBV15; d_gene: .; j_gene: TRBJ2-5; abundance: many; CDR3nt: TGTGCCACCAGCAGCTACTACAGGGCCAGCGGGGAGACCCAGTACTTC; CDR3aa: CATSSYYRASGETQYF
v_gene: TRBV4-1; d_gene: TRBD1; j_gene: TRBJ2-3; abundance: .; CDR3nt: TGCGCCAGCAGCCACACCCAGGGACAGGGGGCCACAGATACGCAGTATTTT; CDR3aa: CASSHTQGQGATDTQYF
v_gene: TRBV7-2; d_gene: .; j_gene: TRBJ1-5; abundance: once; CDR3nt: TGTGCCAGCAGCTTGGATCAAAAGCCCCAGCATTTT; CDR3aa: CASSLDQKPQHF
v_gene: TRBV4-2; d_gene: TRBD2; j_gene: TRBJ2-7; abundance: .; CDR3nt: TGTGCCAGCAGCCAAGAGTGGGCGGGAGGGCCTTTCGTACACGAGCAGTACTTC; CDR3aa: CASSQEWAGGPFVHEQYF